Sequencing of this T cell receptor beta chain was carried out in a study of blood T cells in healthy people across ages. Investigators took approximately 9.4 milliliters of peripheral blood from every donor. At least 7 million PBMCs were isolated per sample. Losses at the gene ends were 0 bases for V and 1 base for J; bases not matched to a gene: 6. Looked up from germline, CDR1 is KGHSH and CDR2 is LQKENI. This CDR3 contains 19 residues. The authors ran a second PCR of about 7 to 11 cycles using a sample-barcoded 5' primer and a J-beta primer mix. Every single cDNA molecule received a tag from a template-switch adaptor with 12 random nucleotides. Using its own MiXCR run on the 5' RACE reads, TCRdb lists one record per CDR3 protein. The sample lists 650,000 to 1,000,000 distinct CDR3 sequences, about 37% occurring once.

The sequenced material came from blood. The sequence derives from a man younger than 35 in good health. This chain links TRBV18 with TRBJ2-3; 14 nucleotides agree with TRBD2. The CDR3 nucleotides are TGTGCCAGCTCACCACCGGCGGTGGGACTAGCGGGAGGCACAGATACGCAGTATTTT. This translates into CASSPPAVGLAGGTDTQYF.